The 8 T cell receptor beta chains reported below all come from one sample, sequenced in a study of CD8 T cells in Susac syndrome. Random hexamers were used to reverse transcribe about 0.5 to 1 ug of RNA. TCRdb fed the immunoSEQ multiplex PCR reads into MiXCR, producing one record per CDR3 protein. The table has roughly 250,000 distinct CDR3 sequences, 90% to 96% seen once. The source material was CD4+ T cells from PBMCs. The receptors stem from a human donor with Susac syndrome.

This rearrangement joins TRBV29-1 to TRBJ2-7, with D possibly being TRBD2 (5 bases). The CDR3 covers 12 residues. V was shortened by 7 bases and J by 1 base, with 11 bases between the two germline ends. Germline V CDR1 and CDR2: SQVTM, ANQGSEA. CDR3 DNA: TGCAGCGCTCACGGGGTTTCCTACGAGCAGTACTTC. This sequence encodes CSAHGVSYEQYF.

The chain is built from TRBV20-1 and TRBJ2-1, with D possibly called TRBD1 or TRBD2 (5 bases each). The CDR3 covers 11 residues. Germline CDR1 and CDR2: DFQATT and SNEGSKA (reference sequence). Trimming took off 5 bases at V and 8 bases at J, with 10 bases between the two ends. The CDR3 DNA follows: TGCAGTGCTTCGAGGGGCCATGAGCAGTTCTTC. It translates to CSASRGHEQFF.

The chain combines TRBV12-3 or TRBV12-4 with TRBJ2-6, with D unresolved. Trimming shortened V by 6 bases and J by 0 bases, and 6 bases separated the two germline ends. This CDR3 contains 14 residues. The CDR3 loop reads CASSPASGANVLTF. CDR3 nucleotides: TGTGCCAGCAGCCCCGCCTCTGGGGCCAACGTCCTGACTTTC.

The rearrangement uses TRBV15 and TRBJ2-5; 10 bases line up with TRBD1. The CDR3 totals 14 residues. After removal of 3 bases from V and 5 bases from J, the junction contained 3 bases not matched to a gene. Looked up from germline, CDR1 is LNHNV and CDR2 is YYDKDF (reference sequence). As DNA, the CDR3 is TGTGCCACCAGCAGGGACAGGGGGTCGGAGACCCAGTACTTC. This sequence encodes CATSRDRGSETQYF.

The rearrangement joins TRBV5-4 to TRBJ2-5; D gene uncertain. The CDR3 has 15 residues. Germline V gives CDR1 SGHNT, CDR2 YYREEE (reference sequence). Trimming shortened V by 5 bases and J by 5 bases, and 19 bases separated the two germline ends. The CDR3 loop is CASSKIAQVEETQYF. The CDR3 DNA reads TGTGCCAGCAGTAAAATTGCCCAGGTCGAGGAGACCCAGTACTTC.

The J gene is TRBJ1-2, the V gene TRBV29-1; 7 nucleotides agree with TRBD1. Germline V CDR1 and CDR2: SQVTM, ANQGSEA. Unmatched junction bases numbered 11, after V lost 5 bases and J lost 5 bases. This CDR3 has 14 amino acids. The DNA of the CDR3 is TGCAGCGTTACCACACGGGACAGAAGATATGGCTACACCTTC. Its translation is CSVTTRDRRYGYTF.

The gene calls are TRBV29-1 and TRBJ1-2; 8 positions match TRBD1. The CDR3 runs to 16 residues. Germline loops: CDR1 SQVTM, CDR2 ANQGSEA. V shed 4 bases, J shed 1 base, and the junction held 11 bases outside the gene matches. The CDR3 is CSVAGTGNSFNYGYTF. CDR3 nucleotides: TGCAGCGTTGCGGGGACAGGCAACTCCTTTAACTATGGCTACACCTTC.

This chain joins TRBV20-1 and TRBJ2-5; TRBD2 matches 10 bases. Germline V lookup: CDR1 DFQATT, CDR2 SNEGSKA (reference sequence). V was pared by 8 bases and J by 4 bases, with 7 bases of the junction left unmatched. The CDR3 consists of 13 residues. Here the CDR3 DNA reads TGCAGTACCTGGACTAGCGGTATAGAGACCCAGTACTTC. Its translation is CSTWTSGIETQYF.